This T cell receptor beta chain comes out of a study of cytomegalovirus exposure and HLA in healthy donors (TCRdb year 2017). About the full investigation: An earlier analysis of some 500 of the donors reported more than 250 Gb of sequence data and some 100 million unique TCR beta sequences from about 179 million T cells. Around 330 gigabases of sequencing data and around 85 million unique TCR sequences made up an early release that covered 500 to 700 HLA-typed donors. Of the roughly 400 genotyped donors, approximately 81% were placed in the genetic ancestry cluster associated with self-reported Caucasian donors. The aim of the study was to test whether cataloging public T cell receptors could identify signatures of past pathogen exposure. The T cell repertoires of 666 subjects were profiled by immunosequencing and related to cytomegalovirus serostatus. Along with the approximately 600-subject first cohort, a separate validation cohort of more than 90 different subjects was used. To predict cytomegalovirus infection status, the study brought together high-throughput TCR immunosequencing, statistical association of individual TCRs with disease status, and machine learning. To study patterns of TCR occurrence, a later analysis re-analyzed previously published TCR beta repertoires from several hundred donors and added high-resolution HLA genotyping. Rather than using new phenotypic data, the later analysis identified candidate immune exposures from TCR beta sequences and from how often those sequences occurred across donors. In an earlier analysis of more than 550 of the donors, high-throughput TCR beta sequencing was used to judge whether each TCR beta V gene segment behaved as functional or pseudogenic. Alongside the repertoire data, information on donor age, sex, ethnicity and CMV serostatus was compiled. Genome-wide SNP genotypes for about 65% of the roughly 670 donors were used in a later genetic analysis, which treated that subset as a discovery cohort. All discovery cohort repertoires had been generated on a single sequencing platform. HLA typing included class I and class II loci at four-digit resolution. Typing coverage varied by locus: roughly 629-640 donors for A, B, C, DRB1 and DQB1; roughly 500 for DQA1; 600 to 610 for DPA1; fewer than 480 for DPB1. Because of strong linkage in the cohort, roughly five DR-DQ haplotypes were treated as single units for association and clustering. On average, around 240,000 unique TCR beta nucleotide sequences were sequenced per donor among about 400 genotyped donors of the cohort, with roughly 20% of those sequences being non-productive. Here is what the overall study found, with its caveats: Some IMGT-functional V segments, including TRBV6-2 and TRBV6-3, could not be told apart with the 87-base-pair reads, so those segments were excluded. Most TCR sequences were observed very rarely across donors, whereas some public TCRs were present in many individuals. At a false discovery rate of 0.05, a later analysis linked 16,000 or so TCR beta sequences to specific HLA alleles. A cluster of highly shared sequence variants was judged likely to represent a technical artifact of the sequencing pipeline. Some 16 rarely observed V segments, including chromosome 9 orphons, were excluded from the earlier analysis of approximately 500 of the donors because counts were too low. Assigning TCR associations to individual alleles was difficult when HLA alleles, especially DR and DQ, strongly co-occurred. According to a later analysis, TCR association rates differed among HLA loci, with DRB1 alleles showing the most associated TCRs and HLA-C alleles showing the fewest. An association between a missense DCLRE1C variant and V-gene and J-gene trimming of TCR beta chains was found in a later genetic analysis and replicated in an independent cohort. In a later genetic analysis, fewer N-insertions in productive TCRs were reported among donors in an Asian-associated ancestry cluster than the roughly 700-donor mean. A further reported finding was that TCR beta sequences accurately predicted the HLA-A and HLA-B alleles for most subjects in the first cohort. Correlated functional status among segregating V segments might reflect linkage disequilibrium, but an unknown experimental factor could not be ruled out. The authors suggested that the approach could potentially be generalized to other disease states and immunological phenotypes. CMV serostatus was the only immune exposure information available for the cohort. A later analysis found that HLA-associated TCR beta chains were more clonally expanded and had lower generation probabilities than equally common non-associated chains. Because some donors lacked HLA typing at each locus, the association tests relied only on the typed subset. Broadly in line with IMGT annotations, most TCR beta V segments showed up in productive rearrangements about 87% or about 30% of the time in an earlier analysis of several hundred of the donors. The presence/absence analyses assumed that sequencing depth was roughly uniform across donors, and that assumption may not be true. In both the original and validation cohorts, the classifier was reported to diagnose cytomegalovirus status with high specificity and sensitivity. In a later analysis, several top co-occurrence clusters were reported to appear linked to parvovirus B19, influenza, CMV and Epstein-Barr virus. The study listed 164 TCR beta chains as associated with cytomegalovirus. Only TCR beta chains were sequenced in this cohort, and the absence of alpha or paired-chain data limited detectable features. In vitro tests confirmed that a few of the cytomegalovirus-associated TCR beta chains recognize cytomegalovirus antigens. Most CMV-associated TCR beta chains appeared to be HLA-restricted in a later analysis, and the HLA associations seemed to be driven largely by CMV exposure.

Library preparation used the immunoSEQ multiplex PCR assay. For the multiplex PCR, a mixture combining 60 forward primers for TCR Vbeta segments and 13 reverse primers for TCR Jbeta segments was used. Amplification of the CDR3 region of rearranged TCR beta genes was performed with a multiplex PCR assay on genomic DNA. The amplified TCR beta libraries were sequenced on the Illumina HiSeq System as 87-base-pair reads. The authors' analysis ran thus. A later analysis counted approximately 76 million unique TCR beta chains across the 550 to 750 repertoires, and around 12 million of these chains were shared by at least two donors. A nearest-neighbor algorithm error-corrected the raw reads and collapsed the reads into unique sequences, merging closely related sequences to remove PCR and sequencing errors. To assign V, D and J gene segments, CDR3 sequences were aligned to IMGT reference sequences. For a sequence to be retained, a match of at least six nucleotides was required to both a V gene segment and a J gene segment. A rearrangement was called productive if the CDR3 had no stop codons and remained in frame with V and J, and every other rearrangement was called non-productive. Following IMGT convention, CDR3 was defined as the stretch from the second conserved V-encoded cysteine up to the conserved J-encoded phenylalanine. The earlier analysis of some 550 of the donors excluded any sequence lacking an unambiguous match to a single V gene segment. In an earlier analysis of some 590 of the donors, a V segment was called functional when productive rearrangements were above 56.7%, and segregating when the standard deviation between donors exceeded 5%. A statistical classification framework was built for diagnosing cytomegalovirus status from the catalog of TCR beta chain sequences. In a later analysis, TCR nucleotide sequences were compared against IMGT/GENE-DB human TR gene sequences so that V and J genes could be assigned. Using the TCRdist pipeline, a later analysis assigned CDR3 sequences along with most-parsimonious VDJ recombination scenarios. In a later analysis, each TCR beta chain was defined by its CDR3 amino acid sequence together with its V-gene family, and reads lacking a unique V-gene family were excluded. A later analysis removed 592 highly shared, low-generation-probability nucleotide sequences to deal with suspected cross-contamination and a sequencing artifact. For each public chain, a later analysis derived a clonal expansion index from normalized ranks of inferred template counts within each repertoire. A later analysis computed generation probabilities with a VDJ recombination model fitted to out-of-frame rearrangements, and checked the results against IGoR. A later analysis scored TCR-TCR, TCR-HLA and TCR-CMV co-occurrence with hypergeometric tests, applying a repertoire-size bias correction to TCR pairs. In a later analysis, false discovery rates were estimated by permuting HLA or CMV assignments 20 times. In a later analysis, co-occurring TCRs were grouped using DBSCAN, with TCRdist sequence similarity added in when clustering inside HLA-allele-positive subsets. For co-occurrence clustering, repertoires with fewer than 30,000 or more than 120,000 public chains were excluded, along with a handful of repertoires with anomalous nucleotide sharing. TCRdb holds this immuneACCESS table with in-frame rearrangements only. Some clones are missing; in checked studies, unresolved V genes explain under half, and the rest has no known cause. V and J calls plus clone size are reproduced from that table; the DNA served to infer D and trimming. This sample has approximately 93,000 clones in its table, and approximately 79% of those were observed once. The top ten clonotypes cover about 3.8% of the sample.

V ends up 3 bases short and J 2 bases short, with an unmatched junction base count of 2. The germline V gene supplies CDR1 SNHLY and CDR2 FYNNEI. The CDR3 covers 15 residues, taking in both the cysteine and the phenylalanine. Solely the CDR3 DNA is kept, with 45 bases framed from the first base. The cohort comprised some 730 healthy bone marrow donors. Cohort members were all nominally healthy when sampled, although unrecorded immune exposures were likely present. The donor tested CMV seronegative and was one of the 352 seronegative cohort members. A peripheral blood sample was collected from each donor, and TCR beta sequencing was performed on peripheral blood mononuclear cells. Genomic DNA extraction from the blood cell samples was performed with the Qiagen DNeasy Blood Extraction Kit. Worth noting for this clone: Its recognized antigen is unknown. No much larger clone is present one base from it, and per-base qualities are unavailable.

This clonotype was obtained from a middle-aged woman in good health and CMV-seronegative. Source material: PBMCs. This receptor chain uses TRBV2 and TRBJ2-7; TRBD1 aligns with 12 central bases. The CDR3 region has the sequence CASSEGTGGAYEQYF. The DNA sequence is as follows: TGTGCCAGCAGTGAGGGGACAGGGGGCGCCTACGAGCAGTACTTC.